The present entry profiles one TCR beta chain with its context. Antigen specificity is unknown. Germline V gives CDR1 MNHEY, CDR2 SMNVEV (reference sequence). This CDR3 spans 19 amino acids. The V gene end was trimmed by 5 bases and the J gene end by 5 bases; junction bases not matched to a gene: 20. PCR primers comprised 60 Vbeta and 13 Jbeta primers. Some clones are missing from TCRdb's copy, which holds only in-frame ones; the method was immunoSEQ multiplex PCR. The table records about 120,000 clones, around 80% of them present only once. The sample belongs to a study of cytomegalovirus exposure and HLA in healthy donors. Findings and limits, study-wide: Excluded: some indistinguishable V segments such as TRBV6-2 and TRBV6-3.

Each of the donors was a healthy bone marrow donor. When sampled, the donors appeared nominally healthy, though they likely had unrecorded immune exposures. The V and J genes are TRBV27 and TRBJ1-4, with 7 bases aligning to TRBD1. Specimen: PBMCs. This clonotype was sampled from a man in his fifties or sixties in good health and CMV-seronegative. CDR3 residues: CASSITGTVPQRENEKLFF. CDR3 DNA sequence: TGTGCCAGCAGTATCACGGGGACAGTCCCCCAGCGAGAGAATGAAAAACTGTTTTTT.